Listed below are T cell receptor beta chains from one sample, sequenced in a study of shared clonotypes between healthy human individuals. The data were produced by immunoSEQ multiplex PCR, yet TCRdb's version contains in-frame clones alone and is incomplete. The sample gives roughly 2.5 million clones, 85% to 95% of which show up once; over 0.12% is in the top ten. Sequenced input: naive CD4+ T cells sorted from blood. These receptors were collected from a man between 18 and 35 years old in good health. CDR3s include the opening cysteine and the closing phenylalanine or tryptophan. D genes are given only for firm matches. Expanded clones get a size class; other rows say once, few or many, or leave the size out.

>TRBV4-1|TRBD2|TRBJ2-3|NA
CASSLTASGALGSTDTQYF
TGCGCCAGCAGCCTTACGGCTAGCGGGGCGTTAGGTAGCACAGATACGCAGTATTTT
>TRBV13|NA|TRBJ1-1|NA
CASREGSWGTEAFF
TGTGCCAGCAGGGAGGGAAGTTGGGGAACTGAAGCTTTCTTT
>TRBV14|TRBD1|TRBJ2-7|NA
CASSISGTGPYEQYF
TGTGCCAGCAGCATCTCCGGGACAGGTCCCTACGAGCAGTACTTC
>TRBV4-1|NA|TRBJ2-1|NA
CASSQDPSTPGEQFF
TGCGCCAGCAGCCAAGATCCTAGCACCCCCGGTGAGCAGTTCTTC
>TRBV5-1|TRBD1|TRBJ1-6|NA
CASSSWGQGGDSPLHF
TGCGCCAGCAGCTCTTGGGGACAGGGAGGGGATTCACCCCTCCACTTT
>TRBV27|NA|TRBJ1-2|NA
CASSLDSGYGYTF
TGTGCCAGCAGTTTAGACAGTGGCTATGGCTACACCTTC
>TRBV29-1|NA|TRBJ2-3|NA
CSVAQGVTDTQYF
TGCAGCGTTGCACAGGGTGTAACAGATACGCAGTATTTT
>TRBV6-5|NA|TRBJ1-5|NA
CASSYGSDGNQPQHF
TGTGCCAGCAGTTACGGTAGTGATGGCAATCAGCCCCAGCATTTT
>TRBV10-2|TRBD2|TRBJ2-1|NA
CASSFSGGPGEQFF
TGCGCCAGCAGCTTCAGCGGGGGCCCCGGTGAGCAGTTCTTC
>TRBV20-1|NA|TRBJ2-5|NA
CSARARETQYF
TGCAGTGCTAGGGCTAGAGAGACCCAGTACTTC
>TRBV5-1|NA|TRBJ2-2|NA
CASSLVSLNTGELFF
TGCGCCAGCAGCTTGGTCAGTTTGAACACCGGGGAGCTGTTTTTT
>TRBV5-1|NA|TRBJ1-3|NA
CASSPQPAATLGNTIYF
TGCGCCAGCAGCCCCCAACCTGCAGCAACGCTGGGAAACACCATATATTTT
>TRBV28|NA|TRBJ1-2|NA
CASSPPGTLYGYTF
TGTGCCAGCAGTCCTCCGGGAACCCTCTATGGCTACACCTTC
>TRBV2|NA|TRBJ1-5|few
CASTEGFNQPQHF
TGTGCCAGCACGGAGGGGTTCAATCAGCCCCAGCATTTT
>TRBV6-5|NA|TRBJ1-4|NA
CASSYSEGKLFF
TGTGCCAGCAGTTACTCAGAGGGGAAACTGTTTTTT
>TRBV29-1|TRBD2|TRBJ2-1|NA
CSIRGEGSYNEQFF
TGCAGCATTCGGGGGGAAGGCTCCTACAATGAGCAGTTCTTC
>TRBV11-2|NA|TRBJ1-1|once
CASSLAGGATEAFF
TGTGCCAGCAGCTTAGCCGGCGGCGCCACTGAAGCTTTCTTT
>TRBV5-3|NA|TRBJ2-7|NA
CARSYGTLGQYF
TGTGCCAGAAGCTATGGGACCTTGGGGCAGTACTTC
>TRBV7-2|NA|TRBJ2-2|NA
CASSLNTGELFF
TGTGCCAGCAGCTTGAACACCGGGGAGCTGTTTTTT
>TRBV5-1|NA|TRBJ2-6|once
CASSLQPAGANVLTF
TGCGCCAGCAGCTTACAGCCGGCTGGGGCCAACGTCCTGACTTTC
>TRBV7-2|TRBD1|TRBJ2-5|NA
CASSRDREETQYF
TGTGCCAGCAGCCGGGACAGGGAAGAGACCCAGTACTTC
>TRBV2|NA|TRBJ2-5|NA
CASKLVILEGMETQYF
TGTGCCAGCAAACTCGTAATTTTAGAAGGGATGGAGACCCAGTACTTC
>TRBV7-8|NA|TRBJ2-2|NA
CASSLGRQGPAGELFF
TGTGCCAGCAGCTTAGGTCGGCAGGGGCCCGCCGGGGAGCTGTTTTTT
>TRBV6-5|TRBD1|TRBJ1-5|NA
CATSGTGTQPQHF
TGTGCCACCTCCGGGACAGGGACTCAGCCCCAGCATTTT
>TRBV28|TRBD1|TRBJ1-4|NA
CASSLDRGREKLFF
TGTGCCAGCAGTCTAGACAGGGGGCGAGAAAAACTGTTTTTT
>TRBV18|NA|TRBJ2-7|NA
CASSPPSRVGYEQYF
TGTGCCAGCTCACCACCGTCCAGGGTAGGCTACGAGCAGTACTTC
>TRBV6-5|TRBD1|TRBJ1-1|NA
CASSYGKTGADTEAFF
TGTGCCAGCAGTTACGGGAAGACAGGGGCCGACACTGAAGCTTTCTTT
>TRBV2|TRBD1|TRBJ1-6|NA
CASSDTGESSPLHF
TGTGCCAGCAGTGATACAGGGGAGAGTTCACCCCTCCACTTT
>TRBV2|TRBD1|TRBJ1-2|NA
CASSYNSDRGGYTF
TGTGCCAGCAGTTACAACTCTGACAGGGGCGGCTACACCTTC
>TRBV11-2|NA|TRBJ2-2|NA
CASMHRPNTGELFF
TGTGCCAGCATGCACAGACCAAACACCGGGGAGCTGTTTTTT
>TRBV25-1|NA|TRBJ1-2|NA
CASSEEGWFGRNYGYTF
TGTGCCAGCAGTGAAGAAGGTTGGTTTGGGCGGAACTATGGCTACACCTTC
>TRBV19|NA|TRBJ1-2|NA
CASSTGRGGGYTF
TGTGCCTCCAGCACGGGCAGGGGAGGCGGCTACACCTTC
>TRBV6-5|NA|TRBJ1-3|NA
CASTKGSGGNTIYF
TGTGCCAGCACCAAGGGGAGCGGTGGAAACACCATATATTTT
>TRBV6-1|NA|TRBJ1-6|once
CASSDGLYNSPLHF
TGTGCCAGCAGTGACGGCCTCTATAATTCACCCCTCCACTTT
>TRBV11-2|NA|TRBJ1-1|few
CASSFIQGTEAFF
TGTGCCAGCAGCTTTATTCAGGGAACTGAAGCTTTCTTT
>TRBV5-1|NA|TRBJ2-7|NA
CASSGTAESYEQYF
TGCGCCAGCAGCGGGACGGCCGAGAGCTACGAGCAGTACTTC
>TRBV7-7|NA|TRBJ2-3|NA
CASSYHRGDTQYF
TGTGCTAGCAGCTATCATCGTGGCGATACGCAGTATTTT
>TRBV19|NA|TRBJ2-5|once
CASSRTNQETQYF
TGTGCCAGTAGTAGGACTAACCAAGAGACCCAGTACTTC
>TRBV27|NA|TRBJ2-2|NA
CASSLLGQNTGELFF
TGTGCCAGCAGTTTACTGGGACAAAACACCGGGGAGCTGTTTTTT
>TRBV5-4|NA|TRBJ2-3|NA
CASSLLADTQYF
TGTGCCAGCAGCTTACTGGCAGATACGCAGTATTTT
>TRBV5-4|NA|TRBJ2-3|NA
CASSLRGSNTQYF
TGTGCCAGCAGCTTGAGAGGGAGTAATACGCAGTATTTT
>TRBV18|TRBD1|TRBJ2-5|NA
CASSPPNRGFQETQYF
TGTGCCAGCTCACCACCTAACAGGGGGTTTCAAGAGACCCAGTACTTC
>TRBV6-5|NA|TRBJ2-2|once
CASSYSEKGTGELFF
TGTGCCAGCAGTTACTCAGAGAAGGGCACCGGGGAGCTGTTTTTT
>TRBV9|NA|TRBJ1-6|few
CASSVGGDSPLHF
TGTGCCAGCAGCGTAGGTGGGGATTCACCCCTCCACTTT
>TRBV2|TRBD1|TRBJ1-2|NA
CASSWGQQANYGYTF
TGTGCCAGCAGTTGGGGACAGCAAGCTAACTATGGCTACACCTTC
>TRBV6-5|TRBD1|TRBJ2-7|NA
CASRPLDREHEQYF
TGTGCCAGCAGACCCCTTGACAGGGAGCACGAGCAGTACTTC
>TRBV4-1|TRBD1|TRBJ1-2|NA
CASSLPGGPKDYTF
TGCGCCAGCAGCCTGCCAGGGGGTCCCAAAGACTACACCTTC
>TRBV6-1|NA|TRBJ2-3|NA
CASRTNTADTQYF
TGTGCCAGCAGGACCAATACGGCGGATACGCAGTATTTT
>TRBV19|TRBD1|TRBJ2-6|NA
CASSDRAGANVLTF
TGTGCCAGCTCGGACAGGGCTGGGGCCAACGTCCTGACTTTC
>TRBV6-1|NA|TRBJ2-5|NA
CASTWGAGGSETQYF
TGTGCCAGCACCTGGGGGGCAGGGGGTAGCGAGACCCAGTACTTC
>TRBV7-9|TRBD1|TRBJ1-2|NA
CASSQGTAANYGYTF
TGTGCCAGCAGCCAGGGGACAGCCGCTAACTATGGCTACACCTTC
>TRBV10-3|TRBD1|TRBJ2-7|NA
CAISESGQDSYEQYF
TGTGCCATCAGTGAGTCGGGACAGGACTCCTACGAGCAGTACTTC
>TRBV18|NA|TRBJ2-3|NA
CASSPPVRESQDTQYF
TGTGCCAGCTCACCACCGGTTCGGGAATCTCAGGATACGCAGTATTTT
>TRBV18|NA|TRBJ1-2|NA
CASSPFTGRDGYTF
TGTGCCAGCTCACCCTTCACAGGGCGGGATGGCTACACCTTC